This TCR beta chain was retrieved from a study of T cells after yellow fever vaccination. Overall study: Where fractions had low cell numbers, libraries were prepared from them with the SMART-Seq v4 Ultra Low Input RNA kit.

This CDR3 contains 15 residues. Trimming removed 3 bases from V and 4 bases from J, with 13 bases in between. Germline lookup yields CDR1 SNHLY and CDR2 FYNNEI. Whole-study findings and limits: Detected again after the booster were most primary-vaccination clones, at 96% CD4 and 70% to 90% CD8. FACS-sorted repertoires could contain abundant clonotypes contaminating from the bulk population.

This clonotype came up a few times. Its antigen is not identified. A single record per CDR3 protein comes from TCRdb applying MiXCR to the 5' RACE reads. Found here are about 240,000 distinct CDR3 sequences, 6.9% of them singletons; the top ten hold roughly 0.9%. This receptor was identified in a man aged 30 to 39 who received the YFV17D yellow fever vaccine. The material sequenced was CD4+ T cells sorted from PBMCs, taken 15 days after the yellow fever booster vaccination. The gene calls are TRBV2 and TRBJ2-1, with no clear D. The CDR3 nucleotides read TGTGCCAGCAGTGAGAACCCCGGGCCATACAATGAGCAGTTCTTC. The encoded protein is CASSENPGPYNEQFF.